This T cell receptor beta chain was sequenced during a study of T-cell reconstitution after alpha-beta-depleted transplantation in children. Study-level findings and limits: Several hundred expanded graft clones reportedly gave rise to the alpha-beta T cells present about two months after transplant. Fresh T-cell production supplied most of the T-cell counts and diversity seen one year after transplant.

CDR1 and CDR2 (germline): SQVTM, ANQGSEA. There are 14 residues in the CDR3. Unique molecular identifiers were incorporated into the prepared TCRbeta library. One entry per CDR3 protein, called by TCRdb with MiXCR from the PCR reads. The sample lists around 250,000 distinct CDR3 sequences, roughly 24% occurring once. Notes on this clonotype: The antigen is undetermined. An end of the junction differs from the germline gene, which may be a read error.

This receptor was taken from a girl aged 2-10 years with Fanconi anemia, due to receive a stem cell transplant. The chain is built from TRBV29-1 and TRBJ2-1; 7 bases match TRBD2. Material: PBMCs, obtained before TCRalphabeta/CD19-depleted stem cell transplant. CDR3 DNA: TGCAGCGTGTTGACTAGCCGCTCCTGCAATGAGCAGTTCTTC. As protein: CSVLTSRSCNEQFF.